This T cell receptor (beta chain) is drawn from a study of shared clonotypes between healthy human individuals. Positively selected for CCR7, the CD45RO-negative cells used as naive CD8 cells excluded terminally differentiated effector memory CD45RA+ cells. Broader study findings: Generally, naive subsets came out with larger estimated richness than memory subsets.

On this clone itself: Antigen: not known.

Sequencing used immunoSEQ multiplex PCR; TCRdb keeps in-frame clones, though not all of them. The table has millions of clones, over 85% seen once. CDR1 and CDR2 from the germline V gene are SGHVS and FNYEAQ. V lost 1 base to trimming and J lost 8 bases, with 5 bases between them. The CDR3 covers 11 residues. The chain couples TRBV7-6 to TRBJ1-1; no clear D gene. The TCR sequence derives from a man between 18 and 29 years old in good health. Sequencing used naive CD8+ T cells sorted from blood. CDR3 bases: TGTGCCAGCAGCTTAGGAAGAGAAGCTTTCTTT. Translated, it gives CASSLGREAFF.